This T cell receptor beta chain was sequenced during a study of cytomegalovirus exposure and HLA in healthy donors. Study details: From HLA-typed donors, an early data release held 70 million to 95 million unique TCRs.

V lost 5 bases, J lost 0 bases, and 10 bases lay in between. CDR3 size: 14 residues. Germline CDR1 and CDR2: MNHEY and SMNVEV (reference sequence). PCR was performed using 60 Vbeta and 13 Jbeta primers. Sequenced by immunoSEQ multiplex PCR; TCRdb stores in-frame clones only, minus some. This sample's table reports 150,000 to 200,000 clones. The TCR originated in a woman aged 60-70 years in good health and CMV-seronegative. Sequenced sample: PBMCs. The genes are TRBV27 and TRBJ1-2; weak D call: TRBD1 (6 bases). CDR3 coding DNA: TGTGCCAGCAGTCCCGAGGGGGCTAACTATGGCTACACCTTC. Translating gives CASSPEGANYGYTF.